A selection of T cell receptor beta chains follows, all from one sample in a study of blood T cells in healthy people across ages. TCRdb analysed the 5' RACE reads with MiXCR anew, one entry per CDR3 protein. The sample lists about 1,500,000 distinct CDR3 sequences; about 40% were seen once. Sequenced input: blood. All receptors come from a woman younger than 30 in good health. Both conserved end residues are part of each CDR3. Each record gives: D gene, V gene, J gene, clone size, CDR3 DNA, CDR3 protein. A D gene is named only where the DNA matches it firmly. Clone size is given for some rows only: seen once, a few or many times, or a class if the clone is expanded.

.,TRBV10-3,TRBJ2-4,.,TGTGCCGTCGCCGGGGAGGTTTCCAAAAACATTCAGTACTTC,CAVAGEVSKNIQYF
.,TRBV6-1,TRBJ2-7,.,TGTGCCGGCATGCGGGGTGCCGAGCAGTACTTC,CAGMRGAEQYF
.,TRBV15,TRBJ1-2,few,TGTGCTACCAAAGGGGGGGCTAACTATGGCTACACCTTC,CATKGGANYGYTF
.,TRBV18,TRBJ2-7,.,TGTGCCAGCTCACCGCAAGGAAAGACCTACGAGCAGTACTTC,CASSPQGKTYEQYF
TRBD1,TRBV5-1,TRBJ2-1,.,TGCGCCAGCAGCTTCGCCGGGACAGGGGGAAGTGAGCAGTTCTTC,CASSFAGTGGSEQFF
TRBD1,TRBV7-2,TRBJ2-4,few,TGTGCCAGCAGCCCGGGACAGGGGGCCTGGAACATTCAGTACTTC,CASSPGQGAWNIQYF
TRBD1,TRBV6-5,TRBJ1-4,.,TGTGCCAGCAGTCTATGGACAGGGGGGAATGAAAAACTGTTTTTT,CASSLWTGGNEKLFF
TRBD1,TRBV2,TRBJ2-2,.,TGTGCCAGCAGGCCTACAGGGGCGACCAACACCGGGGAGCTGTTTTTT,CASRPTGATNTGELFF
.,TRBV5-1,TRBJ2-7,.,TGCGCCAGCAGCTTGGCTTTCTTCGAACAGGGTTTCTACGACGAGCAGTACTTC,CASSLAFFEQGFYDEQYF
.,TRBV12-5,TRBJ2-2,.,TGTGCTAGTGGTTTGGTAGCCGGGGGGAACACCGGGGAGCTGTTTTTT,CASGLVAGGNTGELFF
TRBD2,TRBV5-1,TRBJ2-7,.,TGCGCCAGCAGCAAGGGACTAGCGGGAGGATCCTACGAGCAGTACTTC,CASSKGLAGGSYEQYF
.,TRBV12-3/TRBV12-4,TRBJ1-6,.,TGTGCCAGCAGGGCGTTCGGAAACATTAATTCACCCCTCCACTTT,CASRAFGNINSPLHF
.,TRBV30,TRBJ2-3,few,TGTGCCTGGAGTGGGGGCTCCATGCAGGGCACGCAGTATTTT,CAWSGGSMQGTQYF
TRBD2,TRBV9,TRBJ2-1,.,TGTGCCAGCAGCGTAGGACTAGCGGGGAGCTCCTACAATGAGCAGTTCTTC,CASSVGLAGSSYNEQFF
.,TRBV27,TRBJ2-3,.,TGTGCCAGCAGTTTCAGGACATCTAGCACAGATACGCAGTATTTT,CASSFRTSSTDTQYF